What follows is one T cell receptor (beta chain) and its context. Antigen specificity is unknown. Primers: 60 Vbeta forward and 13 Jbeta reverse. Generated by immunoSEQ multiplex PCR, the TCRdb table keeps only in-frame clones and is missing some. The sample includes roughly 150,000 clones, 70% to 90% of them seen just once. This CDR3 is built from 11 residues. Germline V lookup: CDR1 MNHEY, CDR2 SVGAGI. V was cut by 6 bases and J by 8 bases, with 8 bases left in between. The sample is drawn from a study of cytomegalovirus exposure and HLA in healthy donors. Study-wide results and limits: Sequencing artifact likely explains a cluster of highly shared sequence variants.

The TCR was taken from a man aged 25-45 years in good health and CMV-seropositive. The rearrangement joins TRBV6-5 to TRBJ2-1; D is undetermined. The sequencing sample was made of PBMCs. As DNA, the CDR3 is TGTGCCAGCAGCCTAGATTATGAGCAGTTCTTC. This translates into CASSLDYEQFF.